This T cell receptor (beta chain) stems from a study of blood T cell repertoires in COVID-19. At the level of the study: The United States, Italy and Spain provided the acute and convalescent COVID-19 samples. Sample material is recorded as cDNA or gDNA derived from T cells, B-cell-depleted T cells, or PBMCs.

In its sample, this clone was seen a few times. V was pared by 0 bases and J by 0 bases, with 6 bases between. The germline V gene has CDR1 LGHNA and CDR2 YNFKEQ. The CDR3 sequence is 16 residues long. The protocol was immunoSEQ multiplex PCR, while the TCRdb copy is restricted to in-frame clones and leaves out a portion. The data show about 160,000 clones, about four fifths seen once. This sequence was found in a woman older than 75 with acute or convalescent COVID-19. Sequencing input: peripheral blood. This chain uses TRBV4-2 with TRBJ1-6; the D gene is possibly TRBD1 (5 bases). CDR3 loop: CASSQDTGSYNSPLHF. The CDR3 DNA is TGTGCCAGCAGCCAAGACACAGGCTCCTATAATTCACCCCTCCACTTT.